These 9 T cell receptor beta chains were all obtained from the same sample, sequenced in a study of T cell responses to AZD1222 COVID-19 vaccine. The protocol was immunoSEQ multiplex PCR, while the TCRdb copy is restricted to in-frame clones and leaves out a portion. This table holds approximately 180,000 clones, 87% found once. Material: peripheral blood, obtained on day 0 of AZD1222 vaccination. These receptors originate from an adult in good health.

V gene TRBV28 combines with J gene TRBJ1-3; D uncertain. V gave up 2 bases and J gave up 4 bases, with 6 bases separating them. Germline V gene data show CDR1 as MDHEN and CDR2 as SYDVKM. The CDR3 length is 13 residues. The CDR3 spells CASSLLPGNTIYF. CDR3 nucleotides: TGTGCCAGCAGTTTACTTCCAGGAAACACCATATATTTT.

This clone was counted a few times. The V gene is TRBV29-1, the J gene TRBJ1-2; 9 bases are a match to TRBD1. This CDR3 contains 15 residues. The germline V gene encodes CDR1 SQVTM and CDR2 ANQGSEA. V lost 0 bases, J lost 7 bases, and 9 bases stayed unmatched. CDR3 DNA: TGCAGCGTTGAAGAATGGGGGACAGGGACGGGTGGCTACACCTTC. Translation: CSVEEWGTGTGGYTF.

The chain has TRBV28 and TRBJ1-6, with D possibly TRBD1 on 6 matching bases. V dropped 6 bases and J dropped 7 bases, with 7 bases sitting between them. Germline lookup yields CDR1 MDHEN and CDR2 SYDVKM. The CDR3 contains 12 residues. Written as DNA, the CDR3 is TGTGCCAGCAGACAGGGAAATTCACCCCTCCACTTT. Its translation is CASRQGNSPLHF.

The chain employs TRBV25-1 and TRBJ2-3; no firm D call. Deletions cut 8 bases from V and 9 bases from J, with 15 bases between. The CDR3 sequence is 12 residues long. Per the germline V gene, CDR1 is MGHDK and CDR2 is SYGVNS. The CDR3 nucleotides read TGTGCCAGCGGATTAGGATTTGGGACGCAGTATTTT. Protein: CASGLGFGTQYF.

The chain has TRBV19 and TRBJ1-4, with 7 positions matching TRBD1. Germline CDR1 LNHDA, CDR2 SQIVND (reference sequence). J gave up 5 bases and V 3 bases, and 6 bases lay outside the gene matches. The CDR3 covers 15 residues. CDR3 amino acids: CASSMWAGGNEKLFF. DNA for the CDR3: TGTGCCAGTAGTATGTGGGCAGGGGGGAATGAAAAACTGTTTTTT.

The chain's CDR3 is CASSSTGRQPQHF. CDR3 bases: TGTGCCAGCAGTTCCACAGGACGCCAGCCCCAGCATTTT. The chain has TRBV6-5 and TRBJ1-5, with D possibly TRBD1 on 5 matching bases. CDR1 is MNHEY, CDR2 SVGAGI, per germline. This CDR3 has 13 residues. Trimming pared 4 bases from V and 7 bases from J, leaving 11 bases between.

The CDR3 DNA sequence: TGTGCCAGCTCACCGGGGGAGACTGAAGCTTTCTTT. Its translation: CASSPGETEAFF. The genes are TRBV18 and TRBJ1-1, with D tentatively TRBD1 (5 bases). The V end was cut by 3 bases, the J end by 5 bases, with 7 bases between. The CDR3 totals 12 residues. In germline, CDR1 is KGHSH, CDR2 LQKENI.

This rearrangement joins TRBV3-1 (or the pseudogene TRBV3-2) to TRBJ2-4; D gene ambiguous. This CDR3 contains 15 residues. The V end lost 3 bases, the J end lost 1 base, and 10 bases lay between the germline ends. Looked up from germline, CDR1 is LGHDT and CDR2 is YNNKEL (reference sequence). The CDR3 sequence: CASSHLVGAKNIQYF. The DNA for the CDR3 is TGTGCCAGCAGCCACCTGGTGGGGGCCAAAAACATTCAGTACTTC.

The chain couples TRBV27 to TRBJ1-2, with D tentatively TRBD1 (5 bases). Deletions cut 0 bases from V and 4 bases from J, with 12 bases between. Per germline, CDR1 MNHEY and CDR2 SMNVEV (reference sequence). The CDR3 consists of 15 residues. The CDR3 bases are TGTGCCAGCAGTTTATCGGGGACCGACCCCTATGGCTACACCTTC. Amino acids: CASSLSGTDPYGYTF.